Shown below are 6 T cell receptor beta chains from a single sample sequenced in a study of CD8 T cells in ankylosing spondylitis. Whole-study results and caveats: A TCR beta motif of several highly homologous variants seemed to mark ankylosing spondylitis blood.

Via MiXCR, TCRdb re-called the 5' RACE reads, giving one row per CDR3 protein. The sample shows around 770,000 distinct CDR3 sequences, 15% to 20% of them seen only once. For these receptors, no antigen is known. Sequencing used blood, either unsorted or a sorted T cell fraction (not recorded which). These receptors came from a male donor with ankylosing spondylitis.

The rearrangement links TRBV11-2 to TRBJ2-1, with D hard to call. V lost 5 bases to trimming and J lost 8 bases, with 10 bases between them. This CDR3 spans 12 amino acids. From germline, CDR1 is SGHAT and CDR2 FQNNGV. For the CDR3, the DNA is TGTGCCAGCAGCCGCGAGTGCCATGAGCAGTTCTTC. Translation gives CASSRECHEQFF.

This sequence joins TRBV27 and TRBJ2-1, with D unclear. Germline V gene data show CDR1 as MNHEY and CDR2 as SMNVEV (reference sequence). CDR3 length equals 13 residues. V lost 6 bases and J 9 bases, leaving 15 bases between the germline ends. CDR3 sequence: CASSERSSTEQFF. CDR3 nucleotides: TGTGCCAGCAGCGAACGTTCCAGCACTGAGCAGTTCTTC.

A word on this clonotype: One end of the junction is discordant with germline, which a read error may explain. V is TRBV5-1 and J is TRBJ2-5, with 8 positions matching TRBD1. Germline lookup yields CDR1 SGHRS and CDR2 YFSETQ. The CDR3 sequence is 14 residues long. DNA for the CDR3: TGTGCCAGCAGCCAGGGACAGGTTCAAGAGACCCAGTACTTC. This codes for CASSQGQVQETQYF.

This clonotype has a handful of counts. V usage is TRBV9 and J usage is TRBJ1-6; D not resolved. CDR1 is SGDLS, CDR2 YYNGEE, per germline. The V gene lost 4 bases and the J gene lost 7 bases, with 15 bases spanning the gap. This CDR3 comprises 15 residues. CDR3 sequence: CASSLRTEANSPLHF. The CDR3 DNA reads TGTGCCAGCAGCCTCCGGACGGAGGCCAATTCACCCCTCCACTTT.

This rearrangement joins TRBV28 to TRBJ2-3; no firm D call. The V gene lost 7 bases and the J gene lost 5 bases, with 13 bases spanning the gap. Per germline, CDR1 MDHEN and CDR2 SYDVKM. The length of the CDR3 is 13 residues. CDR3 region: CASTPSPGDTQYF. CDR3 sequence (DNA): TGTGCCAGCACCCCCTCACCGGGAGATACGCAGTATTTT.

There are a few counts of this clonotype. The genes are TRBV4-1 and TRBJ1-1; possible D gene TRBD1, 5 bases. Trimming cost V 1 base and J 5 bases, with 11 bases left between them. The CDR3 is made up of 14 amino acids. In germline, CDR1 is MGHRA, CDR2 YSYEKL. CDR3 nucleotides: TGCGCCAGCAGCCAAGTTCAGGGAGGTACTGAAGCTTTCTTT. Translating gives CASSQVQGGTEAFF.